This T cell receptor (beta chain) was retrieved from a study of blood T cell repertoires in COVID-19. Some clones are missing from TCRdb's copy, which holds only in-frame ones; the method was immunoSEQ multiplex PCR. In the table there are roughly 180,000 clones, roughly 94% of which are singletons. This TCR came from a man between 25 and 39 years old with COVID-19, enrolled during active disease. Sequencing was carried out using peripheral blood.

This CDR3 is CASSDTRASPLHF. The CDR3 DNA sequence: TGTGCCAGCAGTGATACCAGGGCTTCACCCCTCCACTTT. The chain recombines TRBV2 with TRBJ1-6; D might be TRBD1 (5 bases). The CDR3 length is 13 residues. Germline-derived CDR1 and CDR2 are SNHLY and FYNNEI. V lost 3 bases and J lost 9, with 9 bases in between.